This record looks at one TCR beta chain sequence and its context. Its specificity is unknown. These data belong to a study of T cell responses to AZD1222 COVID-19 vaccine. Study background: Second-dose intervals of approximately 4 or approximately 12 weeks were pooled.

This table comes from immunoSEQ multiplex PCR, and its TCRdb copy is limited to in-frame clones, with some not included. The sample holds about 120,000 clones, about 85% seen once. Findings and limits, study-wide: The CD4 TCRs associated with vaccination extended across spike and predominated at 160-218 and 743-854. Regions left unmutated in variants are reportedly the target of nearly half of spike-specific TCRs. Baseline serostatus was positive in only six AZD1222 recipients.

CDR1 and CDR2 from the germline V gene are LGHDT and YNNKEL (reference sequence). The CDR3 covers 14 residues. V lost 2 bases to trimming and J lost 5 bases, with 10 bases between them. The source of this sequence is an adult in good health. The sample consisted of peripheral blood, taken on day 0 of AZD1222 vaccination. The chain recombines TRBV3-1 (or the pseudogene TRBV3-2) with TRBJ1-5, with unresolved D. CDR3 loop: CASSQRARDQPQHF. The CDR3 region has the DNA TGTGCCAGCAGCCAAAGGGCGAGGGATCAGCCCCAGCATTTT.